Following are 29 T cell receptor beta chains from one sample sequenced in a study of T cell changes during pregnancy in multiple sclerosis. Using immunoSEQ multiplex PCR, the repertoire was profiled, and TCRdb retains in-frame clones only, with some absent. Of about 36,000 clones listed, more than 75% were seen once; the top ten hold almost 7%. This specimen was CD8+ T cells from peripheral blood mononuclear cells, taken in the third trimester of pregnancy. All receptors derive from a female donor with multiple sclerosis, enrolled in a pregnancy study.

DNA for the CDR3: TGCAGTGCTAGTAGAGGTGAGCAGTTCTTC. The encoded protein is CSASRGEQFF. This chain connects TRBV20-1 to TRBJ2-1; D not certain. Trimming removed 3 bases from V and 9 bases from J, with 6 bases in between. The CDR3 contains 10 residues. The germline gives CDR1 DFQATT, CDR2 SNEGSKA (reference sequence).

CDR3 in amino acids: CASSSDGEEKLFF. The CDR3 coding sequence is TGTGCCAGCAGCTCGGACGGGGAGGAAAAACTGTTTTTT. The chain couples TRBV5-6 to TRBJ1-4; D not resolved. Trimming cost V 3 bases and J 8 bases, with 11 bases left between them. This CDR3 region has 13 residues. Per germline, CDR1 SGHDT and CDR2 YYEEEE. Combining the CDR3 with reference TRBV5-6 and TRBJ1-4 gives the whole variable domain DAGVTQSPTHLIKTRGQQVTLRCSPKSGHDTVSWYQQALGQGPQFIFQYYEEEERQRGNFPDRFSGHQFPNYSSELNVNALLLGDSALYLCASSSDGEEKLFFGSGTQLSVL.

J is TRBJ2-3 and V is TRBV7-2, with 8 bases that match TRBD2. CDR1 is SGHTA and CDR2 is FQGNSA in the germline V gene. With 3 bases clipped from V and 2 bases from J, the junction kept 1 base outside the gene matches. The CDR3 covers 14 residues. CDR3: CASSLRGATDTQYF. CDR3 bases: TGTGCCAGCAGCTTGCGGGGGGCCACAGATACGCAGTATTTT.

The rearrangement uses TRBV28 and TRBJ2-5; 9 bases are a match to TRBD2. Trimming took 5 bases from V and 1 from J; bases not matched to a gene: 2. The CDR3 has 14 amino acids. From germline, CDR1 is MDHEN and CDR2 SYDVKM. CDR3 region: CASSAGGGQETQYF. For the CDR3, the DNA is TGTGCCAGCAGTGCGGGGGGGGGCCAAGAGACCCAGTACTTC.

The chain employs TRBV5-6 and TRBJ2-2; D is perhaps TRBD2 (5 bases). Germline lookup yields CDR1 SGHDT and CDR2 YYEEEE. Trimming pared 7 bases from V and 6 bases from J, leaving 10 bases between. The CDR3 spans 12 residues. As DNA, the CDR3 is TGTGCCAGCGGTCTAGCCCCCGGGGAGCTGTTTTTT. As protein: CASGLAPGELFF.

Worth noting for this clone: The junction differs from germline at one of its ends, possibly a read error. The chain joins TRBV4-3 to TRBJ2-2; 13 nucleotides align to TRBD2. The germline V gene has CDR1 LGHNA and CDR2 YSLEER. The CDR3 sequence is 19 residues long. Written as DNA, the CDR3 is TGCGCCAGCAGCCAAGATCCCGGACTAGCGGGGGTCCAACACCGGGGAGCTGTTTTT. The encoded protein is CASSQDPGLAGVQHRGAVF.

V gene TRBV28 combines with J gene TRBJ1-1, with 7 bases that match TRBD1. Germline CDR1 MDHEN, CDR2 SYDVKM. After removal of 4 bases from V and 0 bases from J, the junction contained 5 bases not matched to a gene. This CDR3 is built from 15 residues. The CDR3 sequence: CASSYDRDMNTEAFF. The CDR3 DNA reads TGTGCCAGCAGTTACGACAGGGATATGAACACTGAAGCTTTCTTT.

The V and J genes are TRBV30 and TRBJ1-1, with D uncertain. Trimming shortened V by 4 bases and J by 1 base, and 4 bases separated the two germline ends. The length of the CDR3 is 11 residues. CDR1 and CDR2 (germline): GTSNPN, SVGIG (reference sequence). Written as DNA, the CDR3 is TGTGCCTGGAATAGGAACACTGAAGCTTTCTTT. Its translation: CAWNRNTEAFF.

The chain carries TRBV6-5 and TRBJ2-3, with D perhaps matching TRBD2 (6 bases). The CDR3 totals 14 residues. The V gene lost 5 bases and the J gene lost 4 bases, with 13 bases spanning the gap. Per germline, CDR1 MNHEY and CDR2 SVGAGI. CDR3 sequence: CASSPGSLADTQYF. In DNA, the CDR3 is TGTGCCAGCAGTCCCGGGAGTTTGGCAGATACGCAGTATTTT.

This clone was counted once. The V gene is TRBV2, the J gene TRBJ1-2; 8 positions agree with TRBD1. Per germline, CDR1 SNHLY and CDR2 FYNNEI. V gave up 4 bases and J gave up 8 bases; unmatched junction bases: 9. The CDR3 is 14 amino acids. CDR3 DNA: TGTGCCAGCAGTGGGGCCGGGACAGGTTTCGGCTACACCTTC. It translates to CASSGAGTGFGYTF.

This chain connects TRBV28 to TRBJ2-7; no reliable D call. This CDR3 comprises 13 residues. The germline V gene encodes CDR1 MDHEN and CDR2 SYDVKM. Deletions cut 0 bases from V and 5 bases from J, with 8 bases between. The CDR3 protein is CASSLWRVNEQYF. In DNA form, the CDR3 reads TGTGCCAGCAGTTTATGGCGAGTTAACGAGCAGTACTTC.

The chain employs TRBV28 and TRBJ1-6; 7 bases are shared with TRBD1. V dropped 2 bases and J dropped 9; count of bases not matched to a gene: 7. Germline CDR1 MDHEN, CDR2 SYDVKM. The CDR3 length is 15 residues. The CDR3 DNA reads TGTGCCAGCAGTTTACTGACAGGGTTTGGTTCACCCCTCCACTTT. Its protein product is CASSLLTGFGSPLHF.

The gene calls are TRBV13 and TRBJ2-3; TRBD2 aligns across 13 bases. V dropped 5 bases and J dropped 4; count of bases not matched to a gene: 12. There are 18 residues in the CDR3. Germline V lookup: CDR1 PRHDT, CDR2 FYEKMQ (reference sequence). CDR3 sequence: CASSQSPGTSGESDTQYF. CDR3 nucleotide sequence: TGTGCCAGCAGCCAAAGCCCCGGGACTAGCGGGGAATCAGATACGCAGTATTTT.

This chain links TRBV13 with TRBJ1-2, with a weak D call TRBD1 (6 bases). CDR3 size: 15 residues. The V end was cut by 2 bases, the J end by 1 base, with 11 bases between. Germline V lookup: CDR1 PRHDT, CDR2 FYEKMQ (reference sequence). CDR3 in amino acids: CASSLKRQDNYGYTF. For the CDR3, the DNA is TGTGCCAGCAGCTTAAAGCGACAGGATAACTATGGCTACACCTTC. Based on the CDR3 plus reference TRBV13 and TRBJ1-2, the full variable domain is AAGVIQSPRHLIKEKRETATLKCYPIPRHDTVYWYQQGPGQDPQFLISFYEKMQSDKGSIPDRFSAQQFSDYHSELNMSSLELGDSALYFCASSLKRQDNYGYTFGSGTRLTVV.

The genes are TRBV4-1 and TRBJ1-2; D may be TRBD1 (6 bases). V was cut by 6 bases and J by 1 base, with 24 bases left in between. Germline V gives CDR1 MGHRA, CDR2 YSYEKL. The CDR3 has 18 amino acids. CDR3 sequence: CASRKRGRTDGDNYGYTF. The CDR3, as DNA: TGCGCCAGCAGAAAAAGGGGGAGAACGGATGGGGATAACTATGGCTACACCTTC.

The CDR3 DNA follows: TGTGCCAGCAGCTTGGTCCCTCCCCGTTACTATGGCTACACCTTC. Translation gives CASSLVPPRYYGYTF. V usage is TRBV5-5 and J usage is TRBJ1-2; D unclear. V lost 0 bases and J 3 bases, leaving 12 bases between the germline ends. Looked up from germline, CDR1 is SGHKS and CDR2 is YYEKEE (reference sequence). The CDR3 runs 15 residues.

The rearrangement joins TRBV5-1 to TRBJ2-1, with a possible D match to TRBD2 (6 bases). V lost 6 bases and J lost 3, with 19 bases in between. CDR1 is SGHRS and CDR2 is YFSETQ in the germline V gene. This CDR3 has 16 residues. The CDR3, as DNA: TGCGCCAGCAAACTTCTAGCCGGGAGCTACTACAATGAGCAGTTCTTC. The encoded protein is CASKLLAGSYYNEQFF. Supplemented by reference TRBV5-1 and TRBJ2-1, the full variable domain reads KAGVTQTPRYLIKTRGQQVTLSCSPISGHRSVSWYQQTPGQGLQFLFEYFSETQRNKGNFPGRFSGRQFSNSRSEMNVSTLELGDSALYLCASKLLAGSYYNEQFFGPGTRLTVL.

The chain has TRBV6-5 and TRBJ2-1, with a weak D call TRBD1 (5 bases). V lost 5 bases and J 5 bases, leaving 16 bases between the germline ends. Germline CDR1 reads MNHEY; CDR2 reads SVGAGI. The CDR3 length is 15 residues. CDR3 in amino acids: CASSHTGEPHNEQFF. The CDR3 coding sequence is TGTGCCAGCAGTCACACAGGTGAGCCTCACAATGAGCAGTTCTTC.

The CDR3, as DNA: TGTGCCAGCAGCTCCCGGATGGACAGCAACGAAAAACTGTTTTTT. Amino acids: CASSSRMDSNEKLFF. This chain joins TRBV6-6 and TRBJ1-4, with D perhaps matching TRBD1 (6 bases). The CDR3 extends over 15 amino acids. CDR1 is MNHNY, CDR2 SVGAGI, per germline (reference sequence). V was trimmed by 6 bases and J by 8 bases, leaving 19 bases between them.

The chain couples TRBV11-2 to TRBJ2-7; the match to TRBD2 covers 7 bases. CDR1 and CDR2 (germline): SGHAT, FQNNGV. The CDR3 is 13 amino acids. V was pared by 2 bases and J by 9 bases, with 7 bases of the junction left unmatched. The CDR3 nucleotides are TGTGCCAGCAGCTTAAGCGGGGTGGTATGGCAGTACTTC. Residues: CASSLSGVVWQYF.

This clone was detected once. The chain is built from TRBV7-8 and TRBJ2-7, with D possibly being TRBD1 (6 bases). V was pared by 5 bases and J by 6 bases, with 11 bases between. Germline V lookup: CDR1 SGHVS, CDR2 FQNEAQ. The CDR3 sequence is 12 residues long. The CDR3 reads CASSAQGREQYF. The CDR3 nucleotides are TGTGCCAGCAGCGCACAGGGCCGCGAGCAGTACTTC.

The rearrangement joins TRBV15 to TRBJ2-3; 7 positions agree with TRBD2. The CDR3 totals 15 residues. The V segment lost 1 base and the J segment 2 bases; nucleotides outside the gene matches: 3. Germline lookup yields CDR1 LNHNV and CDR2 YYDKDF (reference sequence). CDR3 nucleotide sequence: TGTGCCACCAGCAGAGGTGCGGGGGACACAGATACGCAGTATTTT. This encodes CATSRGAGDTDTQYF.

The V call is TRBV13, the J call TRBJ2-3; 9 positions agree with TRBD2. The germline V gene has CDR1 PRHDT and CDR2 FYEKMQ (reference sequence). The CDR3 runs 15 residues. V lost 11 bases, J lost 4 bases, and 13 bases stayed unmatched. For the CDR3, the DNA is TGTGCCCAGAGTTCGCGGGGGGGTGGGGCAGATACGCAGTATTTT. Translation: CAQSSRGGGADTQYF.

This clone has just one count. CDR3: CACHTGNTEAFF. Here the CDR3 DNA reads TGTGCCTGCCACACGGGGAACACTGAAGCTTTCTTT. The rearrangement links TRBV30 to TRBJ1-1, with D unclear. The V and J ends lost 6 bases and 1 base respectively, with 9 bases between them. The CDR3 extends over 12 amino acids. Per the germline V gene, CDR1 is GTSNPN and CDR2 is SVGIG (reference sequence).

The chain combines TRBV7-3 with TRBJ1-2, with D possibly TRBD1 on 6 matching bases. The germline V gene has CDR1 SGHTA and CDR2 FQGTGA. V was trimmed by 5 bases and J by 4 bases, leaving 11 bases between them. The CDR3 covers 13 residues. CDR3: CASSPGTPYGYTF. In DNA, the CDR3 is TGTGCCAGCAGCCCTGGGACACCCTATGGCTACACCTTC.

The genes are TRBV6-5 and TRBJ2-1; a weak D match, TRBD2 (6 bases). Germline CDR1 is MNHEY and CDR2 is SVGAGI. This CDR3 has 16 residues. V gave up 0 bases and J gave up 0 bases, with 9 bases separating them. The CDR3 spells CASSYSEGLSYNEQFF. The DNA for the CDR3 is TGTGCCAGCAGTTACTCGGAGGGGCTCTCCTACAATGAGCAGTTCTTC.

The chain recombines TRBV30 with TRBJ1-3; unclear D gene. V was clipped by 0 bases and J by 4 bases, with 4 bases between them. The CDR3 length is 12 residues. Germline CDR1 is GTSNPN and CDR2 is SVGIG (reference sequence). Written as DNA, the CDR3 is TGTGCCTGGAGTGTCGGGGGAAACACCATATATTTT. As protein: CAWSVGGNTIYF.

This clone was picked up a small number of times. This rearrangement joins TRBV27 to TRBJ1-2; a possible D gene is TRBD1 (5 bases). V lost 6 bases, J lost 6 bases, and 14 bases lay in between. The CDR3 runs to 13 residues. CDR1 and CDR2 (germline): MNHEY, SMNVEV (reference sequence). For the CDR3, the DNA is TGTGCCAGCAGGTCCCAGGGTTCACATGGCTACACCTTC. It translates to CASRSQGSHGYTF.

The chain employs TRBV4-1 and TRBJ1-1; TRBD1 might be the D (5 bases). The ends were cut back, 6 bases at V and 1 base at J, with 15 bases in the middle. Germline V lookup: CDR1 MGHRA, CDR2 YSYEKL. This CDR3 has 15 residues. The DNA of the CDR3 is TGCGCCAGCAGTTACGACCAGGGTTCGAACACTGAAGCTTTCTTT. Amino acid sequence: CASSYDQGSNTEAFF.